This T cell receptor (beta chain) was identified in a study of vaccination effects on CD4 cells after COVID-19 (dated by TCRdb to between 2022 and 2023). Broadly, across the study: Participants received two doses of either the BNT162b2 or the mRNA-1273 mRNA SARS-CoV-2 vaccine. Pre-vaccine samples from a couple of convalescent patients were drawn 16 days and one week before the first dose, 142 and 148 days after COVID-19 diagnosis. In both COVID-19 convalescent patients and infection-naive vaccine recipients, the study compared SARS-CoV-2 spike-specific CD4+ TCR repertoires from before mRNA vaccination with those from after it. Altogether, around ten COVID-19 convalescent patients and a few SARS-CoV-2-naive healthy vaccine recipients made up the full study. The Oncomine TCR Beta short-read assay on an Illumina iSeq 100 was used to sequence cultures from other donors in the study.

Here is what the overall study found, with its caveats: Marked clonal contraction was observed in both infection-induced and vaccine-induced clones at late post-vaccination timepoints, consistent with waning T cell responses. In convalescent patients, the post-vaccine spike-reactive repertoire consisted mainly of new vaccine-induced clones, largely distinct from infection-induced clones. The study was limited by a small number of convalescent patients and lacked early post-infection timepoints.

In the case of this clone: Its antigen has not been determined. No qualities accompany the bases; no much larger clone lies one base away.

The CDR3 starts with the cysteine, ends with the phenylalanine, and has 14 residues. Solely the CDR3 DNA is kept, with 42 bases framed from the first base. Sequences SGHRS (CDR1) and YFSETQ (CDR2) are obtained from the germline V gene. The germline V and J ends show losses of 4 bases and 2 bases respectively, and no gene match explains 5 bases of the junction. In the ViraFEST assay, PBMC were stimulated with viral peptide pools, and TCR sequencing was then used to find antigen-specific CD4+ T cell clonotypes based on their expansion. After approximately eleven days of culture, CD4+ T cells were isolated with the EasySep CD4+ T cell isolation kit. Convalescent patients had PCR-confirmed SARS-CoV-2 infection between March and December 2020, before Alpha, Beta and Delta variants emerged in the United States. Over 1.5 million PBMC per well were cultured with 10 ug/ml peptides in IMDM containing 5% human AB serum, around 10 IU/ml IL-2 and gentamicin. Half of the culture medium was replaced with fresh IL-2-containing medium on days 3 and 7. Each peptide stimulation condition was cultured in triplicate wells unless otherwise noted. PBMC were separated from whole blood using Ficoll-Paque Plus gradient centrifugation and were then either cryopreserved at -140C or used fresh. Overlapping peptide pools spanned the spike proteins of SARS-CoV-2 and the common cold coronaviruses HCoV-NL63, HCoV-OC43 and HCoV-229E. Genomic DNA was extracted from cultured CD4+ T cells with the QIAamp micro DNA kit.

The library was obtained by the immunoSEQ multiplex PCR assay. DNA from the CD4+ T cells that had been cultured and isolated underwent TCR beta CDR3 sequencing. The authors' analysis ran thus. Non-productive TCR sequences were discarded, and reads were trimmed to the CDR3 region, with only CDR3s of 7 or more amino acids retained. Antigen-specific clonotypes were identified with the MANAFEST web app by comparing expansion in peptide wells against reference cultures. For clones to be considered positive, expansion at FDR<0.05 versus reference and all other wells, an odds ratio above 5, and a frequency above 0.1% in two replicate wells were required. A clonotype was defined as cross-reactive if the clonotype was significantly expanded both in SARS-CoV-2 spike wells and in at least one common cold coronavirus spike condition. CDR3 similarity was assessed by Levenshtein distance using the stringdist R package, and unrooted trees were constructed with ape in R 3.6.1. The source is immuneACCESS, and TCRdb retained only in-frame sequences with V and J called. Part of the clones is not carried over; for the studies checked, unresolved V genes explain less than half of this, and the remainder is unexplained. That table furnishes V, J and clone size, whereas the DNA furnished D and trimming. This sample gives tens of thousands of clones in total; about three quarters of them show up just once. Together, the top ten hold less than 20% of the sample.

The receptor comes from a human donor who had a prior SARS-CoV-2 infection. This specimen was CD4+ T cells from PBMCs cultured with HCoV-NL63 spike peptides, taken before COVID-19 vaccination. The intended sense of this specimen's cell subset or site label: HCoV-NL63 spike overlapping peptide pool stimulation. The rearranged chain carries TRBV5-1 and TRBJ2-7; 8 middle bases align to TRBD2. In nucleotide form, the sequence is TGCGCCAGCAGCCGGGGGGGCGGCGCCTACGAGCAGTACTTC. This yields the protein CASSRGGGAYEQYF.